The 28 T cell receptor beta chains reported below all come from one sample, sequenced in a study of T cell responses to AZD1222 COVID-19 vaccine. The table came from immunoSEQ multiplex PCR; TCRdb's copy has only in-frame clones and leaves some out. Of about 180,000 clones in the sample, 90% to 95% were seen once. The sample consisted of peripheral blood, taken 28 days after the second AZD1222 dose. The receptors were sampled from an adult who received the AZD1222 COVID-19 vaccine.

This clone is a singleton in its sample. The chain carries TRBV5-1 and TRBJ2-2; no firm D call. This CDR3 has 12 residues. Germline V lookup: CDR1 SGHRS, CDR2 YFSETQ. Trimming stripped 3 bases from V and 8 bases from J, with 8 bases between. DNA of the CDR3: TGCGCCAGCAGCTATTCACCGGGGGAGCTGTTTTTT. It translates to CASSYSPGELFF.

This rearrangement joins TRBV9 to TRBJ1-1, with 8 bases fitting TRBD1. The CDR3 has 13 amino acids. From germline, CDR1 is SGDLS and CDR2 YYNGEE. Trimming removed 0 bases from V and 8 bases from J; junction bases left unmatched: 3. The CDR3 protein is CASSVGGTGEAFF. In DNA form, the CDR3 reads TGTGCCAGCAGCGTAGGCGGGACAGGCGAAGCTTTCTTT.

The chain couples TRBV7-3 to TRBJ2-1; D is ambiguous. Trimming removed 2 bases from V and 7 bases from J, with 9 bases in between. CDR1 and CDR2 from the germline V gene are SGHTA and FQGTGA. This CDR3 is 13 amino acids long. CDR3 DNA: TGTGCCAGCAGCTTAGACCTGACGAATGAGCAGTTCTTC. Translating it yields CASSLDLTNEQFF.

This clone was picked up one time. This chain uses TRBV11-2 with TRBJ2-1; 7 nucleotides line up with TRBD2. CDR3 length equals 12 residues. Germline loops: CDR1 SGHAT, CDR2 FQNNGV. V dropped 5 bases and J dropped 7; count of bases not matched to a gene: 2. In DNA, the CDR3 is TGTGCCAGCAGCCGGACTAGGAATGAGCAGTTCTTC. Amino acid sequence: CASSRTRNEQFF.

J is TRBJ2-1 and V is TRBV11-1; 8 bases fit TRBD2. The CDR3 contains 14 residues. The V and J ends lost 5 bases and 8 bases, in that order; junction bases with no gene match: 8. Germline V gene sequence: CDR1 SGHAT, CDR2 FQDESV (reference sequence). CDR3 coding DNA: TGTGCCAGCAGCCCGACGGGACTAGAATATGAGCAGTTCTTC. Encoded protein: CASSPTGLEYEQFF. The variable domain in full, with the rest retrieved from reference TRBV11-1 and TRBJ2-1, is EAEVAQSPRYKITEKSQAVAFWCDPISGHATLYWYRQILGQGPELLVQFQDESVVDDSQLPKDRFSAERLKGVDSTLKIQPAELGDSAMYLCASSPTGLEYEQFFGPGTRLTVL.

This chain links TRBV28 with TRBJ1-2; D is perhaps TRBD1 (6 bases). CDR3 length: 15 amino acids. Germline V lookup: CDR1 MDHEN, CDR2 SYDVKM. Trimming left V 6 bases short and J 1 base short, with 15 bases between. The CDR3 sequence: CASRDTEGVNYGYTF. CDR3 in DNA: TGTGCCAGCAGAGATACGGAGGGGGTTAACTATGGCTACACCTTC.

The V gene is TRBV6-5, the J gene TRBJ1-6, with D perhaps matching TRBD1 (6 bases). The CDR3 sequence is 14 residues long. The V gene's germline CDR1 is MNHEY and CDR2 SVGAGI. V gave up 2 bases and J gave up 7 bases, with 9 bases separating them. The CDR3 loop is CASSYRTENSPLHF. DNA for the CDR3: TGTGCCAGCAGTTACCGGACAGAGAATTCACCCCTCCACTTT.

The chain has TRBV27 and TRBJ1-1, with a tentative D call TRBD1 (5 bases). The germline V gene encodes CDR1 MNHEY and CDR2 SMNVEV (reference sequence). Trimming pared 5 bases from V and 5 bases from J, leaving 12 bases between. CDR3 size: 13 residues. The chain's CDR3 is CASSRIGGTEAFF. The DNA for the CDR3 is TGTGCCAGCAGTCGGATCGGGGGGACTGAAGCTTTCTTT.

V is TRBV14 and J is TRBJ1-1; D gene ambiguous. Germline V gene lookup returns CDR1 SGHDN and CDR2 FVKESK. The CDR3 sequence is 13 residues long. With 4 bases removed from V and 4 bases from J, the gap between germline ends came to 10 bases. The CDR3 sequence: CASSLSSATEAFF. The CDR3 DNA follows: TGTGCCAGCAGCCTGAGTTCTGCCACTGAAGCTTTCTTT.

The chain is built from TRBV5-4 and TRBJ2-7, with a weak D call TRBD1 (5 bases). This CDR3 is built from 12 residues. CDR1 SGHNT and CDR2 YYREEE come from the germline V gene (reference sequence). V lost 1 base to trimming and J lost 4 bases, with 6 bases between them. CDR3 DNA sequence: TGTGCCAGCAGCTTGAGGGGTTACGAGCAGTACTTC. It codes for CASSLRGYEQYF.

The gene calls are TRBV6-5 and TRBJ2-1, with TRBD1 matching over 9 bases. V shed 7 bases, J shed 7 bases, and the junction held 11 bases outside the gene matches. The CDR3 has 15 residues. Germline lookup yields CDR1 MNHEY and CDR2 SVGAGI. This CDR3 reads CASINTGQGGNEQFF. CDR3 nucleotides: TGTGCCAGCATTAATACGGGACAGGGAGGGAATGAGCAGTTCTTC.

V and J are TRBV28 and TRBJ1-2, with TRBD1 as a possible D gene (5 bases). CDR3 length: 13 residues. CDR1 is MDHEN and CDR2 is SYDVKM in the germline V gene. The germline V and J ends were trimmed by 8 bases and 4 bases, with 14 bases remaining between them. CDR3 bases: TGTGCCAGCCACGGCGGGGGATTCTATGGCTACACCTTC. This sequence encodes CASHGGGFYGYTF.

The chain joins TRBV6-5 to TRBJ2-3; 7 bases map to TRBD2. J was trimmed by 5 bases and V by 0 bases; bases with no gene match: 5. Per germline, CDR1 MNHEY and CDR2 SVGAGI. This CDR3 is built from 15 residues. The CDR3 is CASSYSGGVVDTQYF. CDR3 coding DNA: TGTGCCAGCAGTTACTCTGGGGGGGTAGTAGATACGCAGTATTTT.

The chain uses TRBV7-9 and TRBJ1-1, with D perhaps TRBD1 (6 bases). The CDR3 runs 16 residues. Germline loops: CDR1 SEHNR, CDR2 FQNEAQ (reference sequence). V lost 3 bases, J lost 1 base, and 15 bases lay in between. CDR3 region: CASSFGADSPNTEAFF. Written as DNA, the CDR3 is TGTGCCAGCAGCTTCGGGGCGGACAGCCCGAACACTGAAGCTTTCTTT.

V is TRBV6-2 or TRBV6-3 and J is TRBJ2-7, with a tentative D call TRBD2 (6 bases). Between the trimmed V and J ends, which lost 2 bases and 2 bases, there was a span of 13 bases. The CDR3 consists of 15 residues. Germline CDR1 reads MNHEY; CDR2 reads SVGEGT. This chain's CDR3 is CASSYRRGVAYEQYF. The CDR3 nucleotides are TGTGCCAGCAGTTACCGGCGGGGAGTGGCCTACGAGCAGTACTTC.

The CDR3 DNA is TGCGCCAGCAGTGGGACCCTTAGCAATCAGCCCCAGCATTTT. It encodes CASSGTLSNQPQHF. The chain combines TRBV10-1 with TRBJ1-5; D gene ambiguous. The CDR3 loop spans 14 amino acids. CDR1 and CDR2 from the germline V gene are WNHNN and SYGVQD (reference sequence). The V end was cut by 4 bases, the J end by 0 bases, with 7 bases between.

The CDR3 DNA reads as TGTGCCAGCAGCCAAATGACGGGACAGGAAGCTTTCTTT. Translating it yields CASSQMTGQEAFF. The chain has TRBV7-3 and TRBJ1-1; TRBD1 matches at 7 bases. V shed 5 bases and J 8 bases; nucleotides not matched to a gene: 8. Germline V gives CDR1 SGHTA, CDR2 FQGTGA. The length of the CDR3 is 13 residues.

The chain couples TRBV7-2 to TRBJ2-1; D may be TRBD2 (6 bases). Trimming pared 7 bases from V and 6 bases from J, leaving 16 bases between. The CDR3 length is 14 residues. Germline values: CDR1 SGHTA, CDR2 FQGNSA. The CDR3 sequence is CASTLMTRGNEQFF. The CDR3 DNA reads as TGTGCCAGCACCCTTATGACTAGGGGCAATGAGCAGTTCTTC.

This chain links TRBV3-1 (or the pseudogene TRBV3-2) with TRBJ1-2; 7 bases align to TRBD1. Germline lookup yields CDR1 LGHDT and CDR2 YNNKEL (reference sequence). After removal of 0 bases from V and 7 bases from J, the junction contained 5 bases not matched to a gene. The CDR3 is made up of 14 amino acids. The CDR3 region is CASSQDRGKGGYTF. CDR3 nucleotides: TGTGCCAGCAGCCAAGACAGGGGGAAGGGTGGCTACACCTTC.

The V and J genes are TRBV2 and TRBJ1-2, with D maybe TRBD1 (6 bases). CDR3 length: 14 amino acids. Germline CDR1 SNHLY, CDR2 FYNNEI. The ends were cut back, 6 bases at V and 13 bases at J, with 24 bases in the middle. CDR3 in amino acids: CASSQRGDTRALTF. The CDR3 DNA sequence: TGTGCCAGCAGCCAGAGGGGGGACACGCGCGCCCTCACCTTC. Full variable domain (remainder filled in from reference TRBV2 and TRBJ1-2): EPEVTQTPSHQVTQMGQEVILRCVPISNHLYFYWYRQILGQKVEFLVSFYNNEISEKSEIFDDQFSVERPDGSNFTLKIRSTKLEDSAMYFCASSQRGDTRALTFGSGTRLTVV.

V is TRBV5-1 and J is TRBJ2-1; TRBD2 matches at 7 bases. The CDR3 runs to 12 residues. The V gene's germline CDR1 is SGHRS and CDR2 YFSETQ. The ends lost 4 bases at V and 8 bases at J; junction bases unmatched: 3. The chain's CDR3 is CASSSREDEQFF. CDR3 DNA: TGCGCCAGCAGCAGCCGGGAGGATGAGCAGTTCTTC.

V gene TRBV19 combines with J gene TRBJ2-5; TRBD1 might be the D (6 bases). Germline CDR1 LNHDA, CDR2 SQIVND (reference sequence). The CDR3 covers 15 residues. The V end was cut by 1 base, the J end by 7 bases, with 16 bases between. CDR3 nucleotide sequence: TGTGCCAGTAGTATAGGACAGGCGGGCGGAGGGACCCAGTACTTC. Translated: CASSIGQAGGGTQYF.

J is TRBJ2-1 and V is TRBV7-3; 8 nucleotides align to TRBD2. Germline CDR1 is SGHTA and CDR2 is FQGTGA. The CDR3 consists of 14 residues. With V trimmed by 6 bases and J by 9 bases, 10 bases remained unmatched. The CDR3 coding sequence is TGTGCCAGCAGGGTACCGGGACTAGGAAGTGAGCAGTTCTTC. Its protein product is CASRVPGLGSEQFF.

The chain links TRBV7-9 to TRBJ2-1; 7 nucleotides align to TRBD1. The CDR3 runs 16 residues. CDR1 and CDR2 from the germline V gene are SEHNR and FQNEAQ (reference sequence). V shed 5 bases, J shed 6 bases, and the junction held 13 bases outside the gene matches. The chain's CDR3 is CASSRQGFKTLNEQFF. In DNA form, the CDR3 reads TGTGCCAGCAGCCGACAGGGTTTCAAGACCCTCAATGAGCAGTTCTTC. Complete variable domain (other parts from reference TRBV7-9 and TRBJ2-1): DTGVSQNPRHKITKRGQNVTFRCDPISEHNRLYWYRQTLGQGPEFLTYFQNEAQLEKSRLLSDRFSAERPKGSFSTLEIQRTEQGDSAMYLCASSRQGFKTLNEQFFGPGTRLTVL.

The chain links TRBV6-1 to TRBJ1-5, with D unresolved. CDR1 and CDR2 (germline): MNHNS, SASEGT. This CDR3 contains 16 residues. The ends were cut back, 0 bases at V and 6 bases at J, with 15 bases in the middle. The CDR3 here is CASSEAFRRTVQPQHF. The CDR3 nucleotides are TGTGCCAGCAGTGAAGCGTTCAGGAGGACGGTTCAGCCCCAGCATTTT.

This chain connects TRBV5-1 to TRBJ1-1; D is uncertain. The CDR3 consists of 14 residues. The germline V gene encodes CDR1 SGHRS and CDR2 YFSETQ. Trimming cost V 0 bases and J 2 bases, with 8 bases left between them. CDR3 in DNA: TGCGCCAGCAGCTTGGTGAGCGGAAACACTGAAGCTTTCTTT. Protein: CASSLVSGNTEAFF.

The chain uses TRBV9 and TRBJ1-6, with no clear D. Trimming left V 0 bases short and J 0 bases short, with 7 bases between. The CDR3 sequence is 16 residues long. Germline V gives CDR1 SGDLS, CDR2 YYNGEE. CDR3 nucleotide sequence: TGTGCCAGCAGCGTAGAAGCGTACTCCTATAATTCACCCCTCCACTTT. It translates to CASSVEAYSYNSPLHF.

The CDR3 sequence: CASSPSAVSYEQYF. Here the CDR3 DNA reads TGTGCCAGCAGCCCGTCCGCGGTTTCCTACGAGCAGTACTTC. J is TRBJ2-7 and V is TRBV3-1 (or the pseudogene TRBV3-2); D uncertain. Germline V gene data show CDR1 as LGHDT and CDR2 as YNNKEL (reference sequence). V lost 4 bases and J lost 1, with 11 bases in between. The CDR3 length is 14 residues.